The text below deals with one T cell receptor (beta chain). Its antigen is undetermined. Produced via immunoSEQ multiplex PCR; TCRdb's table is partial and in-frame only. The repertoire holds some 93,000 clones, with around 80% as singletons. This specimen belongs to a study of PD-1 blockade in classical Hodgkin lymphoma. General observations from the study: It was reported that newly diagnosed patients had less baseline TCR diversity than healthy donors.

The CDR3 contains 15 residues. Trimming pared 3 bases from V and 5 bases from J, leaving 16 bases between. The germline CDR1 and CDR2 sequences are MNHNS and SASEGT. The time point denotes: cycle 4 day 1 (C4D1), after more than five weeks of nivolumab. In every patient, relapse followed autologous stem cell transplantation, while exposure to brentuximab vedotin differed. Specimen: peripheral blood mononuclear cells (PBMCs), collected before the fourth cycle of nivolumab. This receptor was taken from a human donor with classical Hodgkin lymphoma. The V and J genes are TRBV6-1 and TRBJ2-5; D assignment may be TRBD1 or TRBD2 (5 bases each). This CDR3 reads CASSDPGGSWETQYF. CDR3 DNA: TGTGCCAGCAGTGATCCTGGGGGTAGCTGGGAGACCCAGTACTTC.